A single sample is the source of the 21 T cell receptor beta chains below, sequenced in a study of radiation and T cells in renal cell carcinoma. Generated by immunoSEQ multiplex PCR, the TCRdb table keeps only in-frame clones and is missing some. Among 120,000 to 150,000 clones listed, approximately 87% were seen once. The time point: baseline pretreatment blood. Treatment meaning: 15 Gy SBRT to primary tumor, nephrectomy 4 weeks later. Source: blood, taken from a patient whose treatment included radiotherapy and nephrectomy. These receptors were obtained from a woman in her forties or fifties with renal cell carcinoma.

The chain carries TRBV7-2 and TRBJ1-4; no clear D gene. This CDR3 region has 15 residues. CDR1 and CDR2 from the germline V gene are SGHTA and FQGNSA. V dropped 2 bases and J dropped 2 bases, with 9 bases sitting between them. The CDR3 protein is CASSLYGGTNEKLFF. The CDR3, as DNA: TGTGCCAGCAGCTTATACGGAGGGACTAATGAAAAACTGTTTTTT.

This chain uses TRBV27 with TRBJ2-1; 11 bases are shared with TRBD2. The CDR3 extends over 14 amino acids. Trimming took 7 bases from V and 8 from J; bases not matched to a gene: 7. Germline assignment: CDR1 MNHEY and CDR2 SMNVEV (reference sequence). CDR3 residues: CASKLAGASHEQFF. CDR3 DNA sequence: TGTGCCAGCAAACTAGCGGGAGCCTCCCATGAGCAGTTCTTC.

The chain links TRBV7-2 to TRBJ2-2; D call uncertain. CDR1 and CDR2 from the germline V gene are SGHTA and FQGNSA. V dropped 7 bases and J dropped 0 bases, with 12 bases sitting between them. CDR3 length: 15 residues. The DNA for the CDR3 is TGTGCCAGCACCAATTATAATTCGAACACCGGGGAGCTGTTTTTT. Translation: CASTNYNSNTGELFF. The full variable domain, its missing parts supplied by reference TRBV7-2 and TRBJ2-2, is GAGVSQSPSNKVTEKGKDVELRCDPISGHTALYWYRQSLGQGLEFLIYFQGNSAPDKSGLPSDRFSAERTGGSVSTLTIQRTQQEDSAVYLCASTNYNSNTGELFFGEGSRLTVL.

The gene calls are TRBV30 and TRBJ2-3; D perhaps matches TRBD1 (6 bases). Germline lookup yields CDR1 GTSNPN and CDR2 SVGIG (reference sequence). This CDR3 spans 13 amino acids. V was cut by 8 bases and J by 3 bases, with 15 bases left in between. The CDR3 loop is CAGAGVGTDTQYF. CDR3 DNA sequence: TGTGCCGGAGCAGGGGTTGGGACAGATACGCAGTATTTT. The full variable domain, in which reference TRBV30 and TRBJ2-3 provide the parts outside the CDR3, is SQTIHQWPATLVQPVGSPLSLECTVEGTSNPNLYWYRQAAGRGLQLLFYSVGIGQISSEVPQNLSASRPQDRQFILSSKKLLLSDSGFYLCAGAGVGTDTQYFGPGTRLTVL.

Remarks on this clone: Other DNA sequences within the sample encode an identical CDR3. This chain uses TRBV19 with TRBJ1-1; tentatively, D is TRBD1 (5 bases). V was trimmed by 3 bases and J by 10 bases, leaving 12 bases between them. Germline V gene data show CDR1 as LNHDA and CDR2 as SQIVND (reference sequence). This CDR3 is built from 12 residues. CDR3 nucleotide sequence: TGTGCCAGTAGTATTGCGGGGGGGAGAGCTTTCTTT. This gives the protein CASSIAGGRAFF.

The J gene is TRBJ2-7, the V gene TRBV5-1; 8 bases match TRBD1. V lost 0 bases, J lost 0 bases, and 2 bases stayed unmatched. In germline, CDR1 is SGHRS, CDR2 YFSETQ. This CDR3 has 15 amino acids. The DNA for the CDR3 is TGCGCCAGCAGCTTGGGGGGACAGGACTCCTACGAGCAGTACTTC. Encoded protein: CASSLGGQDSYEQYF.

This clone was counted once. CDR3 DNA: TGTGCCTGGACCCCCCTCCCGGGACTAGCGGATGATACGCAGTATTTT. Protein: CAWTPLPGLADDTQYF. The gene calls are TRBV30 and TRBJ2-3, with 11 positions matching TRBD2. This CDR3 has 16 residues. The germline CDR1 and CDR2 sequences are GTSNPN and SVGIG (reference sequence). V gave up 4 bases and J gave up 6 bases; unmatched junction bases: 12.

This clone has a handful of counts. The rearrangement uses TRBV14 and TRBJ1-5; no reliable D call. Germline V CDR1 and CDR2: SGHDN, FVKESK. Trimming shortened V by 2 bases and J by 6 bases, and 8 bases separated the two germline ends. This CDR3 is built from 13 residues. CDR3 sequence (DNA): TGTGCCAGCAGCCAAATCATGGGTCAGCCCCAGCATTTT. It yields the protein CASSQIMGQPQHF.

The rearrangement uses TRBV30 and TRBJ1-3; D is unclear. CDR1 and CDR2 from the germline V gene are GTSNPN and SVGIG (reference sequence). This CDR3 spans 13 amino acids. V lost 4 bases to trimming and J lost 2 bases, with 9 bases between them. CDR3 amino acids: CAWKRQAGNTIYF. The CDR3 region has the DNA TGTGCCTGGAAGAGGCAGGCTGGAAACACCATATATTTT. The full variable domain, its missing parts supplied by reference TRBV30 and TRBJ1-3, is SQTIHQWPATLVQPVGSPLSLECTVEGTSNPNLYWYRQAAGRGLQLLFYSVGIGQISSEVPQNLSASRPQDRQFILSSKKLLLSDSGFYLCAWKRQAGNTIYFGEGSWLTVV.

The chain joins TRBV5-1 to TRBJ2-1; TRBD2 matches at 13 bases. The CDR3 loop spans 17 amino acids. Trimming removed 0 bases from V and 5 bases from J; junction bases left unmatched: 5. From germline, CDR1 is SGHRS and CDR2 YFSETQ. CDR3 loop: CASSLGPLAGGNNEQFF. The CDR3 nucleotides read TGCGCCAGCAGCTTGGGCCCACTAGCGGGAGGGAACAATGAGCAGTTCTTC.

In its sample, this clone was seen once. V usage is TRBV5-6 and J usage is TRBJ1-5; D is unresolved. Between the trimmed V and J ends, which lost 2 bases and 7 bases, there was a span of 10 bases. Looked up from germline, CDR1 is SGHDT and CDR2 is YYEEEE. There are 13 residues in the CDR3. The CDR3 loop reads CASSFTRWQPQHF. The CDR3 bases are TGTGCCAGCAGCTTCACTAGGTGGCAGCCCCAGCATTTT.

The J gene is TRBJ2-3, the V gene TRBV10-3; 8 bases match TRBD1. The CDR3 loop spans 15 amino acids. Germline loops: CDR1 ENHRY, CDR2 SYGVKD. J was trimmed by 6 bases and V by 2 bases; bases with no gene match: 7. CDR3 sequence: CAISEEGTGGDTQYF. CDR3 DNA: TGTGCCATCAGTGAGGAGGGGACAGGAGGGGATACGCAGTATTTT.

In its sample, this clone was seen once. V gene TRBV4-1 combines with J gene TRBJ2-3, with 7 bases aligning to TRBD2. CDR1 is MGHRA and CDR2 is YSYEKL in the germline V gene. J was trimmed by 4 bases and V by 0 bases; bases with no gene match: 4. The CDR3 extends over 15 amino acids. CDR3 bases: TGCGCCAGCAGCCAAGACGGGGGGAGCTCAGATACGCAGTATTTT. This sequence encodes CASSQDGGSSDTQYF.

The CDR3 DNA follows: TGTGCCAGCAGCTGGGACTCCCCCTACGAGCAGTACTTC. It yields the protein CASSWDSPYEQYF. V gene TRBV5-4 combines with J gene TRBJ2-7, with D perhaps matching TRBD2 (6 bases). Germline V CDR1 and CDR2: SGHNT, YYREEE (reference sequence). Trimming stripped 3 bases from V and 2 bases from J, with 9 bases between. There are 13 residues in the CDR3.

A single count supports this clone. This sequence joins TRBV18 and TRBJ1-3; 8 nucleotides align to TRBD1. The trim removed 3 bases at V and 8 bases at J, leaving 6 bases unmatched. This CDR3 has 14 residues. CDR1 is KGHSH, CDR2 LQKENI, per germline. The CDR3 DNA reads as TGTGCCAGCTCACCCCGGACAGGGTTGGACACCATATATTTT. Its translation is CASSPRTGLDTIYF.

This clone was observed a few times. The chain uses TRBV6-5 and TRBJ1-6; 8 positions match TRBD1. Germline values: CDR1 MNHEY, CDR2 SVGAGI. V lost 2 bases, J lost 10 bases, and 10 bases stayed unmatched. There are 16 residues in the CDR3. CDR3 in DNA: TGTGCCAGCAGTTACAGAAGGACAGGGAGAGGATCACCCCTCCACTTT. Translated, it gives CASSYRRTGRGSPLHF.

This clone has just one count. The CDR3 DNA reads TGTGCCAGCAGCTTGTCAGGGTTATCCGCTTTCTTT. It encodes CASSLSGLSAFF. The V gene is TRBV7-2, the J gene TRBJ1-1; D perhaps matches TRBD1 (5 bases). Trimming pared 3 bases from V and 11 bases from J, leaving 13 bases between. The CDR3 covers 12 residues. Germline V gene sequence: CDR1 SGHTA, CDR2 FQGNSA.

The genes are TRBV5-4 and TRBJ2-3, with TRBD1 matching over 9 bases. The CDR3 covers 16 residues. Germline V gene lookup returns CDR1 SGHNT and CDR2 YYREEE (reference sequence). V was clipped by 1 base and J by 2 bases; unmatched bases: 5. The CDR3, as DNA: TGTGCCAGCAGCTTGCCCCGGGACAGGGACACAGATACGCAGTATTTT. Its translation is CASSLPRDRDTDTQYF. The full variable domain, completed using reference TRBV5-4 and TRBJ2-3, is ETGVTQSPTHLIKTRGQQVTLRCSSQSGHNTVSWYQQALGQGPQFIFQYYREEENGRGNFPPRFSGLQFPNYSSELNVNALELDDSALYLCASSLPRDRDTDTQYFGPGTRLTVL.

The V gene is TRBV6-6, the J gene TRBJ2-3; 12 positions match TRBD2. Germline V gene data show CDR1 as MNHNY and CDR2 as SVGAGI (reference sequence). The V segment lost 6 bases and the J segment 3 bases; nucleotides outside the gene matches: 1. The CDR3 consists of 14 residues. The CDR3 spells CASRTSGGTDTQYF. The CDR3 DNA is TGTGCCAGCAGAACTAGCGGGGGGACAGATACGCAGTATTTT.

The rearrangement links TRBV15 to TRBJ2-7, with 9 nucleotides matching TRBD2. V was clipped by 5 bases and J by 2 bases; unmatched bases: 7. The germline CDR1 and CDR2 sequences are LNHNV and YYDKDF (reference sequence). CDR3 size: 15 residues. The DNA for the CDR3 is TGTGCCACCAGCCGACCTAGCGGGATGCCCTACGAGCAGTACTTC. It translates to CATSRPSGMPYEQYF.

The chain joins TRBV15 to TRBJ2-2; 7 bases line up with TRBD2. In germline, CDR1 is LNHNV, CDR2 YYDKDF (reference sequence). Trimming at V came to 0 bases and at J to 0 bases, leaving 4 bases not matched to a gene. The CDR3 has 17 residues. CDR3 nucleotides: TGTGCCACCAGCAGAGATGTTCTAGCGGCGAACACCGGGGAGCTGTTTTTT. Its translation is CATSRDVLAANTGELFF.